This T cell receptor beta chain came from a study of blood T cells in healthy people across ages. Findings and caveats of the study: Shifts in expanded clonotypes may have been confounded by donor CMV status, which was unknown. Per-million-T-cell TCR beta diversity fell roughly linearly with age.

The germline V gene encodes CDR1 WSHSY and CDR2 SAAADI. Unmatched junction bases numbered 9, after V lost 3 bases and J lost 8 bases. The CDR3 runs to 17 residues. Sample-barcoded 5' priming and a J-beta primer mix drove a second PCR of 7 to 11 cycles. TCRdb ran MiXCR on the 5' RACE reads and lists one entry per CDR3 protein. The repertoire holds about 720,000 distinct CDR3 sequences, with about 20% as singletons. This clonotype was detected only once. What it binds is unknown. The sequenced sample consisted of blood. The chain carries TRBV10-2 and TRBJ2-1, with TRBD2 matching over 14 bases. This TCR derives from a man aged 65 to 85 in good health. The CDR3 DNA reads TGCGCCAGCAGTGACCGGACTAGCGGGAGGAATTCCCATGAGCAGTTCTTC. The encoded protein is CASSDRTSGRNSHEQFF.